Sequencing of this T cell receptor (beta chain) was carried out in a study of cytomegalovirus exposure and HLA in healthy donors. Whole-study findings and limits: A link between a missense DCLRE1C variant and TCR beta V- and J-gene trimming emerged from a later analysis. Rare TCR sequences dominated, though some public TCRs recurred in many donors. An analysis done earlier found most TCR beta V segments productive about 90% or about 30% of the time. Apparent HLA restriction characterized most CMV-associated TCR beta chains in a later analysis.

About this clone itself: Its antigen is currently unknown.

The PCR ran on 60 Vbeta and 13 Jbeta primers. Some clones are missing from TCRdb's copy, which holds only in-frame ones; the method was immunoSEQ multiplex PCR. Its table lists around 150,000 clones. In germline, CDR1 is SGHVS, CDR2 FQNEAQ. V was trimmed by 1 base and J by 6 bases, leaving 16 bases between them. The CDR3 extends over 16 amino acids. The TCR comes from a woman aged 55-69 years in good health and CMV-seronegative. Input material: PBMCs. The rearrangement uses TRBV7-8 and TRBJ2-1, with D unresolved. CDR3 DNA: TGTGCCAGCAGCTTAGGTACAGTCCTAACGGCCAATGAGCAGTTCTTC. This sequence encodes CASSLGTVLTANEQFF.